Shown below are 16 T cell receptor beta chains from a single sample sequenced in a study of control samples from healthy donors and cancer patients. The table came from immunoSEQ multiplex PCR; TCRdb's copy has only in-frame clones and leaves some out. The sample consists of over 60,000 clones, approximately 85% of them appearing once. Sequencing was performed on blood. These receptors originate from a man between 40 and 49 years old in good health.

The chain couples TRBV12-3 or TRBV12-4 to TRBJ1-2; no clear D. The CDR3 is 12 residues long. V was pared by 2 bases and J by 1 base, with 2 bases between. The CDR3 spells CASSLSNYGYTF. The CDR3 region has the DNA TGTGCCAGCAGTTTAAGTAACTATGGCTACACCTTC.

The chain has TRBV9 and TRBJ1-1; D gene ambiguous. Trimming cost V 1 base and J 2 bases, with 6 bases left between them. Germline V lookup: CDR1 SGDLS, CDR2 YYNGEE. The CDR3 consists of 13 residues. CDR3 nucleotide sequence: TGTGCCAGCAGCGTATCAGGAAACACTGAAGCTTTCTTT. It codes for CASSVSGNTEAFF.

J is TRBJ2-5 and V is TRBV19, with TRBD1 matching over 7 bases. This CDR3 is built from 14 residues. The junction had 8 bases not matched to a gene; V was cut back by 6 bases and J by 4 bases. The germline gives CDR1 LNHDA, CDR2 SQIVND (reference sequence). DNA for the CDR3: TGTGCCAGTAGGCAGACAGGGCTGGGAGAGACCCAGTACTTC. The encoded protein is CASRQTGLGETQYF.

The chain couples TRBV13 to TRBJ2-7; D tentatively fits TRBD1 or TRBD2 (5 bases each). V was trimmed by 4 bases and J by 3 bases, leaving 16 bases between them. The CDR3 is 15 amino acids. CDR1 is PRHDT and CDR2 is FYEKMQ in the germline V gene (reference sequence). CDR3 in DNA: TGTGCCAGCAGCTCAGTTAATCGGGACCGCTACGAGCAGTACTTC. This codes for CASSSVNRDRYEQYF.

The rearrangement joins TRBV2 to TRBJ1-2, with a possible D match to TRBD1 (6 bases). Germline V lookup: CDR1 SNHLY, CDR2 FYNNEI. Trimming stripped 0 bases from V and 7 bases from J, with 12 bases between. The CDR3 sequence is 14 residues long. The CDR3 sequence: CASSEAGHGSGYTF. The CDR3 nucleotides are TGTGCCAGCAGTGAAGCGGGACACGGAAGTGGCTACACCTTC.

CDR3 sequence: CASSLEVQREAGTDTQYF. The CDR3 DNA is TGTGCCAGCAGCTTAGAGGTCCAGCGGGAGGCCGGGACAGATACGCAGTATTTT. The rearrangement links TRBV7-9 to TRBJ2-3; 9 nucleotides align to TRBD2. Per the germline V gene, CDR1 is SEHNR and CDR2 is FQNEAQ (reference sequence). Trimming removed 1 base from V and 3 bases from J; junction bases left unmatched: 11. CDR3 length equals 18 residues.

This clone appeared a few times. This chain uses TRBV2 with TRBJ1-1; perhaps TRBD1 as D (5 bases). The germline V and J ends were trimmed by 6 bases and 3 bases, with 17 bases remaining between them. CDR3 length equals 15 residues. The V gene's germline CDR1 is SNHLY and CDR2 FYNNEI. The CDR3 reads CASSISGVWYTEAFF. CDR3 bases: TGTGCCAGCAGCATCTCGGGGGTTTGGTACACTGAAGCTTTCTTT.

This sequence joins TRBV5-4 and TRBJ1-2; D possibly corresponds to TRBD1 (6 bases). V dropped 2 bases and J dropped 10 bases, with 15 bases sitting between them. The CDR3 is 13 residues long. Per germline, CDR1 SGHNT and CDR2 YYREEE (reference sequence). In DNA form, the CDR3 reads TGTGCCAGCAGCTTAGGCCAACAGGGATCCTACACCTTC. Translating gives CASSLGQQGSYTF.

The rearrangement links TRBV27 to TRBJ2-7; unclear D gene. Germline CDR1 is MNHEY and CDR2 is SMNVEV (reference sequence). This CDR3 has 13 residues. The V gene lost 4 bases and the J gene lost 3 bases, with 10 bases spanning the gap. The CDR3 loop is CASSYLGGYEQYF. As DNA, the CDR3 is TGTGCCAGCAGTTACTTGGGCGGCTACGAGCAGTACTTC.

This clone was seen a handful of times. The rearrangement joins TRBV3-1 (or the pseudogene TRBV3-2) to TRBJ2-1; 13 positions match TRBD2. V gave up 4 bases and J gave up 7 bases; unmatched junction bases: 4. The CDR3 covers 15 residues. The germline V gene has CDR1 LGHDT and CDR2 YNNKEL (reference sequence). CDR3 residues: CASSPTSGRANEQFF. The CDR3 nucleotides are TGTGCCAGCAGCCCTACTAGCGGGAGGGCAAATGAGCAGTTCTTC.

This rearrangement joins TRBV6-2 or TRBV6-3 to TRBJ2-5; 10 bases fit TRBD2. The CDR3 runs to 16 residues. Germline values: CDR1 MNHEY, CDR2 SVGEGT. The V gene end was trimmed by 2 bases and the J gene end by 4 bases; junction bases not matched to a gene: 7. CDR3 protein: CASSYGVAGGSETQYF. In nucleotides, the CDR3 is TGTGCCAGCAGTTACGGAGTAGCGGGGGGATCAGAGACCCAGTACTTC.

The chain combines TRBV3-1 (or the pseudogene TRBV3-2) with TRBJ2-3, with TRBD1 identical over 8 bases. The CDR3 covers 15 residues. Germline V gene data show CDR1 as LGHDT and CDR2 as YNNKEL (reference sequence). V shed 4 bases and J 3 bases; nucleotides not matched to a gene: 6. CDR3 nucleotides: TGTGCCAGCAGCCTCAGGACAGGGAAGACAGATACGCAGTATTTT. Protein sequence: CASSLRTGKTDTQYF.

V usage is TRBV12-3 or TRBV12-4 and J usage is TRBJ2-7; tentative D call: TRBD1 (6 bases). Trimming pared 5 bases from V and 6 bases from J, leaving 11 bases between. There are 12 residues in the CDR3. The CDR3 loop is CASSPTGLEQYF. In DNA form, the CDR3 reads TGTGCCAGCAGTCCCACAGGGCTCGAGCAGTACTTC.

This chain links TRBV18 with TRBJ2-1, with 8 bases aligning to TRBD2. Losses at the gene ends were 4 bases for V and 2 bases for J; bases not matched to a gene: 10. The CDR3 runs to 17 residues. Per the germline V gene, CDR1 is KGHSH and CDR2 is LQKENI. Here the CDR3 DNA reads TGTGCCAGCTCACTATCCGGGACTAGGACCACCTACAATGAGCAGTTCTTC. This encodes CASSLSGTRTTYNEQFF.

This chain uses TRBV30 with TRBJ1-4, with D perhaps TRBD1 (5 bases). Between the trimmed V and J ends, which lost 5 bases and 5 bases, there was a span of 18 bases. The germline CDR1 and CDR2 sequences are GTSNPN and SVGIG (reference sequence). The CDR3 is 15 residues long. The CDR3, as DNA: TGTGCCTGGTTTATCCCCGGGACCGAGAATGAAAAACTGTTTTTT. Protein product: CAWFIPGTENEKLFF.

The chain uses TRBV4-1 and TRBJ2-3; TRBD1 or TRBD2 may be the D gene (6 bases each). V lost 1 base and J 6 bases, leaving 17 bases between the germline ends. This CDR3 spans 16 amino acids. Germline CDR1 reads MGHRA; CDR2 reads YSYEKL. As DNA, the CDR3 is TGCGCCAGCAGCCAAGTCGGGGCAGGGGCGGGGGATACGCAGTATTTT. It translates to CASSQVGAGAGDTQYF.